These T cell receptor beta chains were read from a single sample in a study of T-cell memory formation after mild COVID-19. TCRdb fed the 5' RACE reads into MiXCR, producing one record per CDR3 protein. The sample holds around 250,000 distinct CDR3 sequences, around 16% seen once. The source material was PBMCs or a T cell subset sorted from them (not recorded which). Receptor source: a man aged 18 to 29 who had mild COVID-19 (a few samples of this study predate the infection). Cell type and time point are not known. The CDR3 runs from the conserved cysteine through the conserved F or W. A D gene is named only where the DNA matches it firmly. For some rows the clone size is stated as once, few or many, or as a class when expanded; others skip it.

TGTGCCAGCAGGGCAGGGAGTCGGGACAGGGGAACAGATACGCAGTATTTT,CASRAGSRDRGTDTQYF,TRBD1,.,TRBJ2-3,TRBV12-3/TRBV12-4
TGTGCCAGCACCCCTCCAGGGGCTAACACTGAAGCTTTCTTT,CASTPPGANTEAFF,.,once,TRBJ1-1,TRBV28
TGTGCCACCAGCACCCAGACAGACGTAGATGAGCAGTTCTTC,CATSTQTDVDEQFF,.,few,TRBJ2-1,TRBV15
TGCAGTGCTAGCACTAACAGGGACGGCTACACCTTC,CSASTNRDGYTF,.,many,TRBJ1-2,TRBV20-1
TGTGCCAGCAGCTCGTCGGACAGGGATCTCCCCCAGGCTGGCTACACCTTC,CASSSSDRDLPQAGYTF,TRBD1,few,TRBJ1-2,TRBV7-6
TGTGCCAGCAGCTCCAACAGGGAAGTCACAGATACGCAGTATTTT,CASSSNREVTDTQYF,.,many,TRBJ2-3,TRBV7-9
TGTGCCAGCAGCTGGCAGGGGGCGCTTTACAATGAGCAGTTCTTC,CASSWQGALYNEQFF,TRBD1,few,TRBJ2-1,TRBV5-5
TGTGCCAGCAGCGGGGGACCAGCGGAGCTGTTTTTT,CASSGGPAELFF,.,few,TRBJ2-2,TRBV7-9
TGTGCCAGCACGACGACGGACTACACAGATACGCAGTATTTT,CASTTTDYTDTQYF,.,.,TRBJ2-3,TRBV12-3/TRBV12-4
TGCGCCAGCAATCAGGGGACCGGGGAGCTGTTTTTT,CASNQGTGELFF,.,few,TRBJ2-2,TRBV4-1
TGTGCCAGCAGCGTAGTGGGACAGGTGATCCGGGGTGAAAAACTGTTTTTT,CASSVVGQVIRGEKLFF,TRBD1,many,TRBJ1-4,TRBV9
TGTGCCAGCAGCTTAGAGCCGTCTGGGGCCAACGTCCTGACTTTC,CASSLEPSGANVLTF,.,.,TRBJ2-6,TRBV7-2
TGTGCCAGCAGCTCTAACAGGGGGCGGGCTACGCAGTATTTT,CASSSNRGRATQYF,TRBD1,.,TRBJ2-3,TRBV11-2
TGTGCCAGCAGCTTATTGAACGGCTACAATGAGCAGTTCTTC,CASSLLNGYNEQFF,.,few,TRBJ2-1,TRBV7-2
TGTGCCAGCAGTACTCCGGGGGCCCATGGCTACACCTTC,CASSTPGAHGYTF,.,few,TRBJ1-2,TRBV12-3/TRBV12-4
TGTGCCAGCAGCCAAGATCTCCGGACTAACTATGGCTACACCTTC,CASSQDLRTNYGYTF,.,few,TRBJ1-2,TRBV14
TGTGCCATCAGTGAGTCGAGGGTAGGGGGCGAGCAGTACTTC,CAISESRVGGEQYF,.,.,TRBJ2-7,TRBV10-3
TGTGCCAGTAGTATAGCTGGGACAGAAGCCTATGGCTACACCTTC,CASSIAGTEAYGYTF,TRBD1,many,TRBJ1-2,TRBV19
TGTGCCAGCAGTTACTTTCCGGACACCGGGGAGCTGTTTTTT,CASSYFPDTGELFF,.,.,TRBJ2-2,TRBV6-2/TRBV6-3
TGTGCCAGCAGTACAGGGGGCACGAACACTGAAGCTTTCTTT,CASSTGGTNTEAFF,TRBD1,few,TRBJ1-1,TRBV12-3/TRBV12-4
TGTGCCAGCAGCTTAGGGATGCGCGCCTGGCAGCCCCAGCATTTT,CASSLGMRAWQPQHF,.,few,TRBJ1-5,TRBV7-2
TGTGCCAGCAGAACCCGCGGATATGGCTACACCTTC,CASRTRGYGYTF,.,.,TRBJ1-2,TRBV12-3/TRBV12-4